This T cell receptor beta chain emerged from a study of cytomegalovirus exposure and HLA in healthy donors. Overall study results and limits: Among TCR sequences, most were rare, though some public TCRs appeared in many donors. Reported results showed that the classifier diagnosed cytomegalovirus status with high specificity and sensitivity. V- and J-gene trimming of TCR beta was linked (in a later analysis) to a missense DCLRE1C variant. Compared with the roughly 700-donor mean, an Asian-associated ancestry cluster reportedly had fewer N-insertions, according to a later analysis.

The PCR had 60 Vbeta and 13 Jbeta primers. Clones were read by immunoSEQ multiplex PCR, and TCRdb kept only the in-frame ones, dropping some. This table has under 150,000 clones, roughly 79% appearing once. A few counts support this clone. The antigen is undetermined. V was clipped by 6 bases and J by 5 bases, with 17 bases between them. The CDR3 is 15 amino acids. Germline V gene data show CDR1 as SNHLY and CDR2 as FYNNEI. The chain has TRBV2 and TRBJ1-5; D not certain. The source of this sequence is a woman aged 18 to 35 in good health and CMV-seronegative. Sample: PBMCs. For the CDR3, the DNA is TGTGCCAGCAGGCAACAGACCCTTGCCCATCAGCCCCAGCATTTT. Translation gives CASRQQTLAHQPQHF.